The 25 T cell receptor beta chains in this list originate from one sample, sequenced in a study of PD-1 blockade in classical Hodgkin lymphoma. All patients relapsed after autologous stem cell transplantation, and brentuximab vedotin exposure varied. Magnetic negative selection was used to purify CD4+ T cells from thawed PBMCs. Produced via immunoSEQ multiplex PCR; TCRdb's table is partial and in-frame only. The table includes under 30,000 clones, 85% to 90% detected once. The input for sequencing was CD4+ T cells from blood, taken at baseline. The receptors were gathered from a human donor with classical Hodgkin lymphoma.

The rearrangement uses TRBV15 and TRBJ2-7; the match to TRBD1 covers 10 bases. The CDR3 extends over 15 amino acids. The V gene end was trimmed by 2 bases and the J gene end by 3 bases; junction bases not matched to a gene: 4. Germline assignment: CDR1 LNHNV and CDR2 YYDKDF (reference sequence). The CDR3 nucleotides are TGTGCCACCAGCAGACTCGGGACAGGGGTCTACGAGCAGTACTTC. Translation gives CATSRLGTGVYEQYF.

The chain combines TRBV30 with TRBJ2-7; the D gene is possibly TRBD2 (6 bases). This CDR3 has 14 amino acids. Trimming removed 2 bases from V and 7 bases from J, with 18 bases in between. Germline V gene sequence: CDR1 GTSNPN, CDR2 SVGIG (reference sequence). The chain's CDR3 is CAWSPQGGVWEQYF. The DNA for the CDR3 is TGTGCCTGGAGTCCGCAGGGAGGAGTTTGGGAGCAGTACTTC.

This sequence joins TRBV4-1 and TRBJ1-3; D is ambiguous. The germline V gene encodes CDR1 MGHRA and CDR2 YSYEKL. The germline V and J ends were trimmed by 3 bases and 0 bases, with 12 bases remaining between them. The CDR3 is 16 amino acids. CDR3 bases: TGCGCCAGCAGCCATCCCGGCCTCGTCTCTGGAAACACCATATATTTT. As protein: CASSHPGLVSGNTIYF.

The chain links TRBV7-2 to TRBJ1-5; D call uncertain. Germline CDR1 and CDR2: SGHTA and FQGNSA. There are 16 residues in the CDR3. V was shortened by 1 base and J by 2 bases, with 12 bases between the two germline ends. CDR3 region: CASSLEGVLGNQPQHF. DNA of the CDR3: TGTGCCAGCAGCTTAGAAGGTGTTCTTGGCAATCAGCCCCAGCATTTT.

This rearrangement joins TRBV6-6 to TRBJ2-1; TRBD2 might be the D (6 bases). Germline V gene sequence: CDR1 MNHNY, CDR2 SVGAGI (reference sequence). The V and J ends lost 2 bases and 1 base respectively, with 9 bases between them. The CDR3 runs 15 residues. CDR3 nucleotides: TGTGCCAGCAGTTACCCCCGGGGGTCCTACAATGAGCAGTTCTTC. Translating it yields CASSYPRGSYNEQFF.

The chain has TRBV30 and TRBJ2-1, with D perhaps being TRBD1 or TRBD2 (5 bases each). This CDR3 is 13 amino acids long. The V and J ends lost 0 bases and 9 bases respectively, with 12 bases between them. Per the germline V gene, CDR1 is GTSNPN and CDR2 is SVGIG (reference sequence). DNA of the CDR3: TGTGCCTGGAGTGTACAGTCGGGGACTGAGCAGTTCTTC. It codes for CAWSVQSGTEQFF.

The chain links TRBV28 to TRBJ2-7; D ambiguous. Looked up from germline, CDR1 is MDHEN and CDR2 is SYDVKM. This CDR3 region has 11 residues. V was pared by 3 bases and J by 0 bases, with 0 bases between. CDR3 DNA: TGTGCCAGCAGTTTCTCCTACGAGCAGTACTTC. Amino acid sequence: CASSFSYEQYF.

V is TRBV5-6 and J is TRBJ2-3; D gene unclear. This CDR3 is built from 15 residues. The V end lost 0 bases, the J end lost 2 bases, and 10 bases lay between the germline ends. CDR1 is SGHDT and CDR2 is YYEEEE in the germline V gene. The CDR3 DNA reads TGTGCCAGCAGCTTGGCCCCGGGCCACACAGATACGCAGTATTTT. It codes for CASSLAPGHTDTQYF.

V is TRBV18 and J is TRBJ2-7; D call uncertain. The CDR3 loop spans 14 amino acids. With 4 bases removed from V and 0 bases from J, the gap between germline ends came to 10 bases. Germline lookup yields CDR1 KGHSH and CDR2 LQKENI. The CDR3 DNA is TGTGCCAGCTCACTCGACATGGGCTCCTACGAGCAGTACTTC. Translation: CASSLDMGSYEQYF.

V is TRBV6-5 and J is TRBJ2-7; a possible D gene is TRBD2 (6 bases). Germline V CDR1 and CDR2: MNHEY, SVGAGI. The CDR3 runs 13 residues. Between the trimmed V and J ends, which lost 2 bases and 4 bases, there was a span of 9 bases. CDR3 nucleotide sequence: TGTGCCAGCAGTTACCCTGGGACTTACGAGCAGTACTTC. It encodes CASSYPGTYEQYF.

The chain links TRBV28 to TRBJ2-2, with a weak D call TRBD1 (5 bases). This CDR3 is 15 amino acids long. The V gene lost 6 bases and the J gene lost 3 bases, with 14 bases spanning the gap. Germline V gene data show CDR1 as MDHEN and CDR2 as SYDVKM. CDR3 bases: TGTGCCAGCAGCCGAGGTGGGGCACACACCGGGGAGCTGTTTTTT. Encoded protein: CASSRGGAHTGELFF.

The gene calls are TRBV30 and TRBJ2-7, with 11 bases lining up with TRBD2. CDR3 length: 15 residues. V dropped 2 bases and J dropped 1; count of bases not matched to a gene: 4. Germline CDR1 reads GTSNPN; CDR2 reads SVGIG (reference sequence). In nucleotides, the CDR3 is TGTGCCTGGAGTTCCCGGACTAGCGGGTCCTACGAGCAGTACTTC. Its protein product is CAWSSRTSGSYEQYF.

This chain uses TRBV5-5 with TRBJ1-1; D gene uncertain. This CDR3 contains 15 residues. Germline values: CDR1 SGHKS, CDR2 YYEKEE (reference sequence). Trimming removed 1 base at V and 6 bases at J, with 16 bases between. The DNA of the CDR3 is TGTGCCAGCAGCTTGTACCCGGGAGGAGGCTCTGAAGCTTTCTTT. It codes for CASSLYPGGGSEAFF.

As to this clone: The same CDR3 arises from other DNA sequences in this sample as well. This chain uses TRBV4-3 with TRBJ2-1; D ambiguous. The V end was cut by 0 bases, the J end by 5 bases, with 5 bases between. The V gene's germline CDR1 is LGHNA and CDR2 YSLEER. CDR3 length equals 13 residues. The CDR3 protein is CASSQEADNEQFF. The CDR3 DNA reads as TGCGCCAGCAGCCAAGAGGCAGACAATGAGCAGTTCTTC.

Here the CDR3 reads CASRPQGVAIEQYF. CDR3 sequence (DNA): TGTGCCAGCAGACCCCAGGGCGTTGCGATCGAGCAGTACTTC. V is TRBV11-2 and J is TRBJ2-7; possible D gene TRBD1, 5 bases. Looked up from germline, CDR1 is SGHAT and CDR2 is FQNNGV. The CDR3 spans 14 residues. The V gene lost 6 bases and the J gene lost 6 bases, with 18 bases spanning the gap. The whole variable domain, remainder taken from reference TRBV11-2 and TRBJ2-7, is EAGVAQSPRYKIIEKRQSVAFWCNPISGHATLYWYQQILGQGPKLLIQFQNNGVVDDSQLPKDRFSAERLKGVDSTLKIQPAKLEDSAVYLCASRPQGVAIEQYFGPGTRLTVT.

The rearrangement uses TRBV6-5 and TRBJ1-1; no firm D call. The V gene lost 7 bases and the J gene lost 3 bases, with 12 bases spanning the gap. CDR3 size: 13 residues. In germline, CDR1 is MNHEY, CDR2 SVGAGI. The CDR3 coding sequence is TGTGCCAGCAACAACCTGGGTGACACTGAAGCTTTCTTT. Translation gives CASNNLGDTEAFF.

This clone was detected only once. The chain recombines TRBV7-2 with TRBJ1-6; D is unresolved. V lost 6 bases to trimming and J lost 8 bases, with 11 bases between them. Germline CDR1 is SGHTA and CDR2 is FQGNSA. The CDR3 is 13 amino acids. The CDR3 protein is CASSYEGYSPLHF. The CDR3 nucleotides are TGTGCCAGCAGTTACGAGGGCTATTCACCCCTCCACTTT.

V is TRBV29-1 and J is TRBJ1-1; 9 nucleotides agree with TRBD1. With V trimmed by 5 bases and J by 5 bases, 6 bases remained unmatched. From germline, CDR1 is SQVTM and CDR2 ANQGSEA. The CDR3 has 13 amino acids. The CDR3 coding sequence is TGCAGCGTTTTAACAGGGGGCGGGACTGAAGCTTTCTTT. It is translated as CSVLTGGGTEAFF. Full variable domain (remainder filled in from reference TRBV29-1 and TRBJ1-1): SAVISQKPSRDICQRGTSLTIQCQVDSQVTMMFWYRQQPGQSLTLIATANQGSEATYESGFVIDKFPISRPNLTFSTLTVSNMSPEDSSIYLCSVLTGGGTEAFFGQGTRLTVV.

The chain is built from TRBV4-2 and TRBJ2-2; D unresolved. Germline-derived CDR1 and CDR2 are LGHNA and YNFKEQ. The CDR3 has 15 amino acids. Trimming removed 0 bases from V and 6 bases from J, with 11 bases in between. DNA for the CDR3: TGTGCCAGCAGCCAAGATCTAATGGTCCCCGGGGAGCTGTTTTTT. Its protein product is CASSQDLMVPGELFF.

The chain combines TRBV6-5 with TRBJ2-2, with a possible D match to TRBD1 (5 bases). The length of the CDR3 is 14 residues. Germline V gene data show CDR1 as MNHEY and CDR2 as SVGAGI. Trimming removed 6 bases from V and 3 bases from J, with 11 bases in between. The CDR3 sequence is CASRGPRDTGELFF. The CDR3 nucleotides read TGTGCCAGCAGGGGGCCCCGAGACACCGGGGAGCTGTTTTTT.

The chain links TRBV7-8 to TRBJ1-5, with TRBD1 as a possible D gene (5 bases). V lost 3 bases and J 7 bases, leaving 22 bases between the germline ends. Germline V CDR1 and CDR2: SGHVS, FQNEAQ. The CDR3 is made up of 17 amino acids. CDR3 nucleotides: TGTGCCAGCAGCTTGAACTCCGGGACCCCCCAGGCACAGCCCCAGCATTTT. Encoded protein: CASSLNSGTPQAQPQHF.

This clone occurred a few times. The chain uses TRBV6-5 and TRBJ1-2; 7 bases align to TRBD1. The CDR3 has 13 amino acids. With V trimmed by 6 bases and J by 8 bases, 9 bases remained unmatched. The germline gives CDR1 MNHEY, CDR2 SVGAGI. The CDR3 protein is CASRQTGSGGYTF. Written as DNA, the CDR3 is TGTGCCAGCAGACAGACAGGGTCGGGAGGCTACACCTTC.

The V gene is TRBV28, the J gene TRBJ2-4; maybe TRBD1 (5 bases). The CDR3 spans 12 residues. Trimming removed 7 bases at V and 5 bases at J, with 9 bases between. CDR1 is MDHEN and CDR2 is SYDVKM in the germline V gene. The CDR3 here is CASKGKQNIQYF. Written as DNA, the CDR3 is TGTGCCAGCAAGGGGAAACAAAACATTCAGTACTTC.

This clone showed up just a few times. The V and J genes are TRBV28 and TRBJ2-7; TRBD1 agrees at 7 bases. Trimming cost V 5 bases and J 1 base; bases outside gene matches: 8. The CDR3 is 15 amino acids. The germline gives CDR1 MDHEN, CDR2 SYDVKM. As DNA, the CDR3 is TGTGCCAGCAGTGCTCCCGGGACAGTATCCTACGAGCAGTACTTC. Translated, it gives CASSAPGTVSYEQYF. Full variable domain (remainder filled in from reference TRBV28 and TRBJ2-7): DVKVTQSSRYLVKRTGEKVFLECVQDMDHENMFWYRQDPGLGLRLIYFSYDVKMKEKGDIPEGYSVSREKKERFSLILESASTNQTSMYLCASSAPGTVSYEQYFGPGTRLTVT.

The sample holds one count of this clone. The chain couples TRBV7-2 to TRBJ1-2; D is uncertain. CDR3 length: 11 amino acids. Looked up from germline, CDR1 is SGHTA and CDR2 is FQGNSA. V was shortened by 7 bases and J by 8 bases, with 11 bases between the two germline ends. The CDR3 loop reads CASTLGGGYTF. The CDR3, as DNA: TGTGCCAGCACCCTCGGAGGGGGCTACACCTTC.